This T cell receptor beta chain came from a study of spatial heterogeneity in lung cancer. Overall study context: The study consistently detected more beta-chain than alpha-chain sequences. Each distinct TCR and UMI combination averaged more than ten appearances in raw reads.

Unique molecular identifiers, one per molecule, were present on every TCR cDNA molecule. TCRdb reprocessed the 5' RACE reads via MiXCR and lists one record per CDR3 protein. The data show approximately 47,000 distinct CDR3 sequences, 7.6% seen once. This clonotype was counted a few times. Time point defined: sample taken at primary tumor resection. Unsorted whole RNA samples from tumor, nontumor lung or frozen PBMC were sequenced. The donors comprised 70 to 85 untreated early-stage non-small cell lung cancer patients. Germline-derived CDR1 and CDR2 are SGHNT and YYREEE (reference sequence). The V end was cut by 4 bases, the J end by 4 bases, with 9 bases between. This CDR3 comprises 13 residues.

This chain uses TRBV5-4 with TRBJ2-1; D is undetermined. Sequences were derived from PBMCs, sampled at surgery. The TCR sequence derives from a female donor with early-stage non-small cell lung cancer. The CDR3 DNA is TGTGCCAGCAGCCCTCGCCAGTACAATGAGCAGTTCTTC. Amino acid sequence: CASSPRQYNEQFF.